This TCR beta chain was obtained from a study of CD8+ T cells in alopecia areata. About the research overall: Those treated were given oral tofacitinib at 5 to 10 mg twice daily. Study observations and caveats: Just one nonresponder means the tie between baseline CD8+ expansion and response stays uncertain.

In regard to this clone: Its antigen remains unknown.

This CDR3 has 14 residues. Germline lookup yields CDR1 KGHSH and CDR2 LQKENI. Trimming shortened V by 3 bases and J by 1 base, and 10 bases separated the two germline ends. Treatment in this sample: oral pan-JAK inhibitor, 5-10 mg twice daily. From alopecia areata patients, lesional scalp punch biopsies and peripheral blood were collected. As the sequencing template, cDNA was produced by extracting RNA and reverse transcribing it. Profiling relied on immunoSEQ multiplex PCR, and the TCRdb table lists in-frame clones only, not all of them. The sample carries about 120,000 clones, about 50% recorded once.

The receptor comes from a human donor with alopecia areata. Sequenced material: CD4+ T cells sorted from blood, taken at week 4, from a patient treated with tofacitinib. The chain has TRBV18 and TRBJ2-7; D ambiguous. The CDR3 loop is CASSPRDGSYEQYF. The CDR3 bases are TGTGCCAGCTCACCCAGAGACGGTTCCTACGAGCAGTACTTC.